Listed here are 25 T cell receptor beta chains from one sample, sequenced in a study of control samples from healthy donors and cancer patients. Assay: immunoSEQ multiplex PCR; the TCRdb copy retains only in-frame clones and omits some. This table holds approximately 140,000 clones, 93% found once. Sequenced: blood. The origin of the receptors is a man between 18 and 35 years old in good health.

V is TRBV27 and J is TRBJ1-2; D might be TRBD1 (5 bases). The germline V gene encodes CDR1 MNHEY and CDR2 SMNVEV (reference sequence). The CDR3 is 15 residues long. Between the trimmed V and J ends, which lost 11 bases and 5 bases, there was a span of 24 bases. CDR3 sequence reads: CAPRTWGRPWYGYTF. The CDR3, as DNA: TGTGCCCCCCGGACTTGGGGACGGCCTTGGTATGGCTACACCTTC.

The rearrangement uses TRBV12-3 or TRBV12-4 and TRBJ1-5; D not certain. V lost 6 bases and J 7 bases, leaving 13 bases between the germline ends. The CDR3 is 13 amino acids. The CDR3 nucleotides read TGTGCCAGCAGCCTAAAAGGGTTCCAGCCCCAGCATTTT. Its translation: CASSLKGFQPQHF.

This chain joins TRBV4-1 and TRBJ1-1; D might be TRBD1 (5 bases). CDR1 and CDR2 from the germline V gene are MGHRA and YSYEKL. The CDR3 spans 13 residues. V was cut by 2 bases and J by 4 bases, with 8 bases left in between. This CDR3 is CASSQRDSTEAFF. The CDR3 DNA is TGCGCCAGCAGCCAAAGGGACTCCACTGAAGCTTTCTTT.

The V and J genes are TRBV19 and TRBJ1-5; 8 nucleotides match TRBD1. CDR1 LNHDA and CDR2 SQIVND come from the germline V gene (reference sequence). The CDR3 is 16 residues long. Trimming removed 11 bases from V and 3 bases from J; junction bases left unmatched: 15. In DNA form, the CDR3 reads TGTGCCGCCCACCCGGGACAGGCTCCCTCCAATCAGCCCCAGCATTTT. Translated: CAAHPGQAPSNQPQHF.

The chain combines TRBV30 with TRBJ2-6, with D hard to call. Trimming pared 2 bases from V and 4 bases from J, leaving 3 bases between. The V gene's germline CDR1 is GTSNPN and CDR2 SVGIG (reference sequence). The CDR3 length is 12 residues. The CDR3 loop reads CAWSRGANVLTF. The CDR3 DNA is TGTGCCTGGAGTCGGGGGGCCAACGTCCTGACTTTC.

The CDR3 DNA is TGCGCCAGCAGCTCGACTAGTCCGTTTATGGAGACCCAGTACTTC. This translates into CASSSTSPFMETQYF. This chain links TRBV5-1 with TRBJ2-5; weak D call: TRBD2 (6 bases). CDR1 and CDR2 (germline): SGHRS, YFSETQ. The CDR3 totals 15 residues. V gave up 3 bases and J gave up 5 bases, with 17 bases separating them.

The chain links TRBV6-4 to TRBJ2-1; TRBD2 matches 11 bases. Germline assignment: CDR1 MRHNA and CDR2 SNTAGT. V lost 3 bases, J lost 8 bases, and 6 bases stayed unmatched. The CDR3 totals 15 residues. CDR3 residues: CASSESSGGADEQFF. The CDR3 DNA is TGTGCCAGCAGTGAGAGTAGCGGGGGGGCCGATGAGCAGTTCTTC.

Turning to this clone: Compared with germline, one end of the junction differs, possibly owing to a read error. The rearrangement uses TRBV7-7 and TRBJ2-1; 9 bases map to TRBD2. The CDR3 spans 18 residues. Germline CDR1 is SSHAT and CDR2 is FNYEAQ (reference sequence). The CDR3 here is CASSSSSRSAGGYNEQFF. CDR3 nucleotide sequence: TGTGCTAGCAGCTCCTCCAGCCGTTCGGCGGGGGGGTACAATGAGCAGTTCTTC.

The chain uses TRBV7-9 and TRBJ1-1; D remains ambiguous. The germline CDR1 and CDR2 sequences are SEHNR and FQNEAQ (reference sequence). Trimming left V 1 base short and J 6 bases short, with 6 bases between. CDR3 length: 12 residues. This chain's CDR3 is CASSLGAAEAFF. In DNA form, the CDR3 reads TGTGCCAGCAGCTTAGGAGCGGCTGAAGCTTTCTTT.

The chain recombines TRBV5-1 with TRBJ2-7; D gene ambiguous. Germline V gene sequence: CDR1 SGHRS, CDR2 YFSETQ. Trimming took 1 base from V and 6 from J, leaving 8 bases between them. This CDR3 contains 12 residues. CDR3 nucleotide sequence: TGCGCCAGCAGCTTGAATAGGCTCGAGCAGTACTTC. It codes for CASSLNRLEQYF. The entire variable domain, with the rest obtained from reference TRBV5-1 and TRBJ2-7, is as follows: KAGVTQTPRYLIKTRGQQVTLSCSPISGHRSVSWYQQTPGQGLQFLFEYFSETQRNKGNFPGRFSGRQFSNSRSEMNVSTLELGDSALYLCASSLNRLEQYFGPGTRLTVT.

This clone was counted only a few times. The chain combines TRBV7-9 with TRBJ1-1; D is perhaps TRBD1 (6 bases). The CDR3 has 14 residues. V shed 5 bases and J shed 7 bases, with 17 bases lying between them. CDR1 SEHNR and CDR2 FQNEAQ come from the germline V gene (reference sequence). Here the CDR3 DNA reads TGTGCCAGCAGCGCAAGAGGGGGTAGCGGTGAAGCTTTCTTT. This translates into CASSARGGSGEAFF.

The chain couples TRBV30 to TRBJ1-2, with D possibly being TRBD1 (5 bases). The CDR3 runs to 11 residues. The V gene lost 3 bases and the J gene lost 8 bases, with 10 bases spanning the gap. Germline loops: CDR1 GTSNPN, CDR2 SVGIG (reference sequence). The chain's CDR3 is CAWRRGDGYTF. The CDR3 bases are TGTGCCTGGAGAAGGGGAGACGGCTACACCTTC.

The chain carries TRBV7-3 and TRBJ2-2; 10 positions match TRBD2. The CDR3 consists of 16 residues. CDR1 is SGHTA, CDR2 FQGTGA, per germline. V lost 5 bases to trimming and J lost 2 bases; unmatched junction nucleotides: 5. For the CDR3, the DNA is TGTGCCAGCAGCCCCAGACTAGCGGGCAACACCGGGGAGCTGTTTTTT. It codes for CASSPRLAGNTGELFF.

This chain connects TRBV12-5 to TRBJ2-2, with TRBD2 matching over 9 bases. The V segment lost 5 bases and the J segment 4 bases; nucleotides outside the gene matches: 11. Germline V gene sequence: CDR1 LGHNT, CDR2 FRNRAP. The CDR3 runs 17 residues. The CDR3, as DNA: TGTGCTAGTGGTCGACTGATAAGCGGGAGGACCACCGGGGAGCTGTTTTTT. Amino acid sequence: CASGRLISGRTTGELFF.

This clone showed up just once. This chain joins TRBV28 and TRBJ2-7; possibly TRBD1 for D (6 bases). The V gene lost 5 bases and the J gene lost 1 base, with 12 bases spanning the gap. Per the germline V gene, CDR1 is MDHEN and CDR2 is SYDVKM. This CDR3 contains 14 residues. The CDR3 protein is CASSRDMLSYEQYF. The CDR3 DNA follows: TGTGCCAGCAGTCGGGACATGCTTTCCTACGAGCAGTACTTC.

This sequence joins TRBV9 and TRBJ2-3; the D gene is possibly TRBD1 (6 bases). This CDR3 region has 18 residues. Germline loops: CDR1 SGDLS, CDR2 YYNGEE. Trimming removed 4 bases from V and 3 bases from J, with 24 bases in between. The CDR3 sequence is CASSPTFVARGDTDTQYF. CDR3 DNA sequence: TGTGCCAGCAGCCCCACCTTTGTGGCCAGGGGAGATACAGATACGCAGTATTTT.

J is TRBJ1-5 and V is TRBV29-1; perhaps TRBD1 as D (5 bases). V lost 3 bases to trimming and J lost 9 bases, with 15 bases between them. The CDR3 consists of 13 residues. Germline V gives CDR1 SQVTM, CDR2 ANQGSEA. The CDR3 nucleotides are TGCAGCGTTGATCGGGACGTTGATTGGCCCCAGCATTTT. Its translation: CSVDRDVDWPQHF.

This clone showed up just once. V and J are TRBV6-1 and TRBJ2-7; the D gene is possibly TRBD2 (6 bases). CDR1 MNHNS and CDR2 SASEGT come from the germline V gene. V lost 0 bases, J lost 4 bases, and 19 bases lay in between. This CDR3 has 17 amino acids. CDR3 sequence: CASSEAAGWVDQYEQYF. The DNA for the CDR3 is TGTGCCAGCAGTGAAGCAGCGGGTTGGGTAGACCAATACGAGCAGTACTTC.

The chain has TRBV19 and TRBJ2-7, with TRBD1 identical over 9 bases. J was trimmed by 2 bases and V by 4 bases; bases with no gene match: 6. The CDR3 contains 15 residues. Germline V gives CDR1 LNHDA, CDR2 SQIVND (reference sequence). The CDR3 reads CASSTGTGIAYEQYF. The CDR3 DNA sequence: TGTGCCAGTAGTACTGGGACAGGGATAGCCTACGAGCAGTACTTC.

The rearrangement uses TRBV29-1 and TRBJ2-1; D uncertain. CDR3 length: 14 amino acids. Germline CDR1 SQVTM, CDR2 ANQGSEA. V was clipped by 1 base and J by 4 bases, with 11 bases between them. CDR3 in amino acids: CSVEGYSTYNEQFF. The CDR3 DNA sequence: TGCAGCGTTGAAGGATACAGCACATACAATGAGCAGTTCTTC.

J is TRBJ1-6 and V is TRBV5-1, with TRBD1 matching over 9 bases. The CDR3 is 17 residues long. J gave up 10 bases and V 3 bases, and 14 bases lay outside the gene matches. Per germline, CDR1 SGHRS and CDR2 YFSETQ. CDR3 DNA sequence: TGCGCCAGCAGCTCTCACCCCCGGGACAGGGTCCAATCACCCCTCCACTTT. Residues: CASSSHPRDRVQSPLHF.

The chain links TRBV18 to TRBJ1-4; D unclear. V lost 4 bases and J lost 7, with 1 base in between. CDR1 and CDR2 (germline): KGHSH, LQKENI. The CDR3 has 10 amino acids. Here the CDR3 reads CASSLEKLFF. The CDR3 coding sequence is TGTGCCAGCTCACTTGAAAAACTGTTTTTT.

The V call is TRBV28, the J call TRBJ1-2, with D perhaps matching TRBD1 (6 bases). This CDR3 is 13 amino acids long. Germline CDR1 reads MDHEN; CDR2 reads SYDVKM. Trimming pared 7 bases from V and 4 bases from J, leaving 13 bases between. For the CDR3, the DNA is TGTGCCAGCAAACAGGGTTCGGGCTATGGCTACACCTTC. It codes for CASKQGSGYGYTF.

The chain couples TRBV6-5 to TRBJ2-1; no clear D gene. Germline loops: CDR1 MNHEY, CDR2 SVGAGI. This CDR3 is 12 amino acids long. V was clipped by 0 bases and J by 7 bases, with 4 bases between them. The CDR3 DNA reads TGTGCCAGCAGTTACTCAGGGAATGAGCAGTTCTTC. Translation: CASSYSGNEQFF.

The genes are TRBV7-3 and TRBJ2-4; D not certain. Trimming removed 4 bases from V and 9 bases from J, with 13 bases in between. The CDR3 totals 13 residues. The germline CDR1 and CDR2 sequences are SGHTA and FQGTGA. CDR3 protein: CASSSSTWGIQYF. The CDR3 region has the DNA TGTGCCAGCAGCTCTTCAACTTGGGGCATTCAGTACTTC.